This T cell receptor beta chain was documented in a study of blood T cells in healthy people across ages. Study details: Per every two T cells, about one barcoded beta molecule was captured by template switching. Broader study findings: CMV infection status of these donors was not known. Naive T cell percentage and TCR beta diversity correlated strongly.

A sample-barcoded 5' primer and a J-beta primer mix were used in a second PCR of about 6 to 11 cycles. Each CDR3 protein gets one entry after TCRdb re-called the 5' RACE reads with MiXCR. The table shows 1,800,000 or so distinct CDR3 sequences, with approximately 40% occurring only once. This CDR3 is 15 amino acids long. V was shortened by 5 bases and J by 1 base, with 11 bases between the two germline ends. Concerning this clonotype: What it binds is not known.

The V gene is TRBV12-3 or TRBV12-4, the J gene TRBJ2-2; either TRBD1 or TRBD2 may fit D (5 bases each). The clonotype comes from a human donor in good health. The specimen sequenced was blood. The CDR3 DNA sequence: TGTGCCAGCAGTATGGGACCCTTGAACACCGGGGAGCTGTTTTTT. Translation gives CASSMGPLNTGELFF.